One T cell receptor beta chain is described in this entry. Profiled with immunoSEQ multiplex PCR; TCRdb holds only in-frame clones, not every one. The table records about 15,000 clones, 82% of them present only once. The entry originates in a study of technical replicates of blood from several donors. CDR1 is SEHNR and CDR2 is FQNEAQ in the germline V gene (reference sequence). The V end lost 5 bases, the J end lost 0 bases, and 10 bases lay between the germline ends. The CDR3 runs 14 residues. The source of this sequence is a human donor in good health. Some clones in this sample may be carry-over from other donors' samples. The specimen was PBMCs. The V call is TRBV7-9, the J call TRBJ1-2, with D possibly matching TRBD1 (6 bases). CDR3: CASSPGGSNYGYTF. CDR3 in DNA: TGTGCCAGCAGCCCGGGGGGCTCTAACTATGGCTACACCTTC.